The 21 T cell receptor beta chains given below trace back to one sample, sequenced in a study of control samples from healthy donors and cancer patients. TCRdb's copy holds only in-frame clones and misses some; the assay was immunoSEQ multiplex PCR. The sample has about 17,000 clones, approximately 91% seen once. The sequenced sample was PBMCs. Receptors originate from a man in his 60s with head and neck cancer.

This clone was picked up one time. This chain links TRBV11-2 with TRBJ2-1, with TRBD2 identical over 7 bases. Trimming cost V 8 bases and J 7 bases; bases outside gene matches: 11. The CDR3 length is 14 residues. From germline, CDR1 is SGHAT and CDR2 FQNNGV. CDR3 bases: TGTGCCAGCGCCGCAGCGGGGAATAGGAATGAGCAGTTCTTC. The encoded protein is CASAAAGNRNEQFF.

There are a few counts of this clone. The chain combines TRBV6-5 with TRBJ1-4, with TRBD1 as a possible D gene (6 bases). The CDR3 length is 12 residues. The ends were cut back, 6 bases at V and 5 bases at J, with 7 bases in the middle. Germline V gene sequence: CDR1 MNHEY, CDR2 SVGAGI. As DNA, the CDR3 is TGTGCCAGCAGGCAGGGGAATGAAAAACTGTTTTTT. Its protein is CASRQGNEKLFF.

The DNA for the CDR3 is TGTGCCAGCTCAGACAAGGACAGCACCTATAATTCACCCCTCCACTTT. Its protein product is CASSDKDSTYNSPLHF. The V gene is TRBV18, the J gene TRBJ1-6; a weak D match, TRBD1 (6 bases). V lost 5 bases to trimming and J lost 2 bases, with 13 bases between them. Germline V gene sequence: CDR1 KGHSH, CDR2 LQKENI. The CDR3 loop spans 16 amino acids.

The chain joins TRBV18 to TRBJ1-3; D gene ambiguous. The DNA end lines up better with TRBJ2-2; the J call may be wrong. The CDR3 runs to 17 residues. Germline loops: CDR1 KGHSH, CDR2 LQKENI. CDR3: CASSPPGKTPGGGELFF. CDR3 DNA sequence: TGTGCCAGCTCACCACCGGGAAAGACCCCCGGTGGCGGGGAGCTGTTTTTT.

In its sample, this clone was seen once. The chain carries TRBV7-9 and TRBJ1-2; a possible D gene is TRBD1 (6 bases). V was cut by 5 bases and J by 8 bases, with 21 bases left in between. The CDR3 length is 15 residues. The germline V gene has CDR1 SEHNR and CDR2 FQNEAQ (reference sequence). CDR3 in amino acids: CASSTRQAREGGYTF. The CDR3, as DNA: TGTGCCAGCAGCACCAGACAGGCTCGCGAAGGGGGCTACACCTTC.

The V gene is TRBV2, the J gene TRBJ1-1; 8 bases line up with TRBD1. V shed 2 bases, J shed 5 bases, and the junction held 4 bases outside the gene matches. The germline V gene encodes CDR1 SNHLY and CDR2 FYNNEI. This CDR3 spans 14 amino acids. The CDR3 nucleotides read TGTGCCAGCAGTGAACAGGGGGCAGGGACTGAAGCTTTCTTT. Amino acids: CASSEQGAGTEAFF.

The chain combines TRBV3-1 (or the pseudogene TRBV3-2) with TRBJ2-1; 11 positions match TRBD2. Unmatched junction bases numbered 3, after V lost 4 bases and J lost 4 bases. Germline V gene lookup returns CDR1 LGHDT and CDR2 YNNKEL (reference sequence). The CDR3 loop spans 15 amino acids. CDR3 nucleotides: TGTGCCAGCAGCCTTAGCGGGGGGGCTTACAATGAGCAGTTCTTC. It yields the protein CASSLSGGAYNEQFF.

The chain links TRBV11-2 to TRBJ1-4; maybe TRBD1 (6 bases). Per the germline V gene, CDR1 is SGHAT and CDR2 is FQNNGV. This CDR3 spans 17 amino acids. V was shortened by 5 bases and J by 3 bases, with 19 bases between the two germline ends. CDR3 nucleotide sequence: TGTGCCAGCAGCGCCTGGTCCGGGGGCCCGGCTAATGAAAAACTGTTTTTT. Translating gives CASSAWSGGPANEKLFF.

The J gene is TRBJ1-2, the V gene TRBV6-5; a possible D gene is TRBD1 (6 bases). Trimming cost V 7 bases and J 4 bases, with 16 bases left between them. The germline V gene has CDR1 MNHEY and CDR2 SVGAGI. This CDR3 is built from 14 residues. CDR3 region: CASKTGDISYGYTF. CDR3 nucleotides: TGTGCCAGCAAAACCGGGGACATTAGCTATGGCTACACCTTC.

The J gene is TRBJ2-3, the V gene TRBV11-3; 7 bases fit TRBD2. J gave up 4 bases and V 3 bases, and 7 bases lay outside the gene matches. This CDR3 has 15 amino acids. Germline CDR1 and CDR2: SGHNT and YENEEA. Here the CDR3 reads CASSLGRGRADTQYF. The CDR3 DNA reads as TGTGCCAGCAGCTTGGGTAGAGGGAGGGCAGATACGCAGTATTTT.

This rearrangement joins TRBV11-2 to TRBJ1-5, with no clear D. CDR1 and CDR2 from the germline V gene are SGHAT and FQNNGV. The CDR3 covers 14 residues. Trimming shortened V by 6 bases and J by 3 bases, and 12 bases separated the two germline ends. The CDR3, as DNA: TGTGCCAGCAGTCGCGACATTAACAATCAGCCCCAGCATTTT. This encodes CASSRDINNQPQHF.

The CDR3 reads CASGIGWYTEAFF. The CDR3 DNA follows: TGTGCCAGTGGGATTGGGTGGTACACTGAAGCTTTCTTT. The V call is TRBV19, the J call TRBJ1-1, with D unclear. The germline V and J ends were trimmed by 8 bases and 3 bases, with 13 bases remaining between them. Germline values: CDR1 LNHDA, CDR2 SQIVND (reference sequence). The CDR3 has 13 amino acids.

The rearrangement links TRBV18 to TRBJ2-2; D tentatively reads TRBD1 or TRBD2 (5 bases each). The CDR3 extends over 15 amino acids. Deletions cut 6 bases from V and 3 bases from J, with 14 bases between. Per germline, CDR1 KGHSH and CDR2 LQKENI. CDR3 amino acids: CASSGTRADTGELFF. CDR3 coding DNA: TGTGCCAGCTCCGGGACCCGGGCCGACACCGGGGAGCTGTTTTTT.

V and J are TRBV27 and TRBJ2-6; a weak D match, TRBD2 (7 bases). Trimming cost V 2 bases and J 4 bases, with 21 bases left between them. The CDR3 is made up of 19 amino acids. CDR1 and CDR2 from the germline V gene are MNHEY and SMNVEV (reference sequence). CDR3 in amino acids: CASSLTPGGGCGGANVLTF. For the CDR3, the DNA is TGTGCCAGCAGTTTAACACCGGGGGGCGGGTGCGGGGGGGCCAACGTCCTGACTTTC. The entire variable domain, with the rest obtained from reference TRBV27 and TRBJ2-6, is as follows: EAQVTQNPRYLITVTGKKLTVTCSQNMNHEYMSWYRQDPGLGLRQIYYSMNVEVTDKGDVPEGYKVSRKEKRNFPLILESPSPNQTSLYFCASSLTPGGGCGGANVLTFGAGSRLTVL.

This clone came up once. V and J are TRBV7-2 and TRBJ1-5, with 7 nucleotides matching TRBD1. The CDR3 sequence is 13 residues long. J gave up 9 bases and V 8 bases, and 10 bases lay outside the gene matches. Germline CDR1 and CDR2: SGHTA and FQGNSA. CDR3 sequence (DNA): TGTGCCAGCGGAAAGACAGGGAACGGGCCCCAGCATTTT. As protein: CASGKTGNGPQHF. The full variable domain, completed using reference TRBV7-2 and TRBJ1-5, is GAGVSQSPSNKVTEKGKDVELRCDPISGHTALYWYRQSLGQGLEFLIYFQGNSAPDKSGLPSDRFSAERTGGSVSTLTIQRTQQEDSAVYLCASGKTGNGPQHFGDGTRLSIL.

The gene calls are TRBV20-1 and TRBJ2-2; no reliable D call. This CDR3 spans 12 amino acids. Germline CDR1 and CDR2: DFQATT and SNEGSKA (reference sequence). The ends were cut back, 3 bases at V and 8 bases at J, with 10 bases in the middle. In DNA, the CDR3 is TGCAGTGCTAGTTTCGAAAGTGGGGAGCTGTTTTTT. Translating it yields CSASFESGELFF.

This rearrangement joins TRBV5-1 to TRBJ2-2; 11 bases fit TRBD1. Germline CDR1 reads SGHRS; CDR2 reads YFSETQ. V lost 4 bases to trimming and J lost 5 bases; unmatched junction nucleotides: 7. The CDR3 has 16 amino acids. The CDR3 region is CASSPLGQGGTGELFF. The CDR3 DNA reads as TGCGCCAGCAGCCCCCTGGGACAGGGGGGAACCGGGGAGCTGTTTTTT.

The chain carries TRBV19 and TRBJ2-5; D may be TRBD2 (5 bases). Germline V gene lookup returns CDR1 LNHDA and CDR2 SQIVND (reference sequence). The CDR3 runs 15 residues. Trimming took off 4 bases at V and 5 bases at J, with 17 bases between the two ends. The CDR3 DNA reads as TGTGCCAGTAGTACAAGGCGGTTACCGGGGGAGACCCAGTACTTC. Its translation is CASSTRRLPGETQYF. The full variable domain, in which reference TRBV19 and TRBJ2-5 provide the parts outside the CDR3, is DGGITQSPKYLFRKEGQNVTLSCEQNLNHDAMYWYRQDPGQGLRLIYYSQIVNDFQKGDIAEGYSVSREKKESFPLTVTSAQKNPTAFYLCASSTRRLPGETQYFGPGTRLLVL.

The chain links TRBV11-3 to TRBJ2-7, with D possibly being TRBD1 (5 bases). Germline assignment: CDR1 SGHNT and CDR2 YENEEA. This CDR3 is built from 15 residues. The V end lost 3 bases, the J end lost 0 bases, and 12 bases lay between the germline ends. CDR3 residues: CASSFAGPNSYEQYF. CDR3 nucleotides: TGTGCCAGCAGCTTTGCAGGGCCGAACTCCTACGAGCAGTACTTC.

The rearrangement joins TRBV2 to TRBJ2-2; D is perhaps TRBD1 or TRBD2 (7 bases each). V was clipped by 5 bases and J by 6 bases, with 16 bases between them. The CDR3 sequence is 15 residues long. CDR1 and CDR2 (germline): SNHLY, FYNNEI. This CDR3 reads CASSPRGGCSGELFF. The CDR3, as DNA: TGTGCCAGCAGTCCCAGGGGGGGGTGCTCCGGGGAGCTGTTTTTT.

V usage is TRBV6-5 and J usage is TRBJ2-5; D may correspond to TRBD1 or TRBD2 (5 bases each). Trimming stripped 2 bases from V and 2 bases from J, with 12 bases between. Germline-derived CDR1 and CDR2 are MNHEY and SVGAGI. CDR3 length equals 15 residues. The CDR3 region is CASSYGRGEQETQYF. The CDR3 nucleotides read TGTGCCAGCAGTTACGGGCGAGGGGAACAAGAGACCCAGTACTTC.